The rows below give T cell receptor beta chains drawn from one sample of a study of monozygotic twins with inflammatory bowel disease. TCRdb re-called the 5' RACE reads; every CDR3 protein appears as one record, without DNA. Its table records tens of thousands of distinct CDR3 sequences. Specimen: blood. The receptors originated from a human donor with ulcerative colitis or Crohn's disease, or a healthy co-twin of an affected twin (not recorded which). CDR3s include the opening cysteine and the closing phenylalanine or tryptophan.

V gene	J gene	CDR3 protein
TRBV6-2/TRBV6-3	TRBJ2-2	CVSSTDITGELFF
TRBV12-3/TRBV12-4	TRBJ2-7	CASSPPDRGLNEQYF
TRBV11-2	TRBJ1-2	CASSTRGDGYTF
TRBV7-9	TRBJ1-6	CASSIDSNSPLHF
TRBV20-1	TRBJ1-2	CSAGRQGFYGYTF
TRBV4-2	TRBJ2-7	CASSQEPSGGYEQYF
TRBV20-1	TRBJ2-7	CSAKDAGARIYEQYF
TRBV12-3/TRBV12-4	TRBJ2-7	CASSLAGGLSREQYF
TRBV14	TRBJ2-7	CASSRGTLYEQYF
TRBV11-2	TRBJ1-1	CASSLRLSRNTEAFF
TRBV6-6	TRBJ1-5	CASTRKESNQPQHF
TRBV20-1	TRBJ1-5	CSARTVNSNQPQHF
TRBV7-2	TRBJ1-1	CASSLPPTGASEAFF
TRBV7-9	TRBJ1-6	CASSPNVRLSPLHF
TRBV23-1	TRBJ2-3	CASSQSTGLADTQYF
TRBV20-1	TRBJ1-3	CSAARTGTSSGNTIYF
TRBV12-3/TRBV12-4	TRBJ1-2	CASSLGQGVGGYTF
TRBV6-1	TRBJ2-5	CASAGTGLQETQYF
TRBV18	TRBJ1-3	CASSPPTRESSTIYF
TRBV7-3	TRBJ2-3	CASSLNGGGLSADTQYF
TRBV5-4	TRBJ1-1	CASSDGQGGNTEAFF
TRBV5-1	TRBJ1-1	CASSWDRVNTEAFF
TRBV3-1	TRBJ1-1	CASSQETGFYTEAFF
TRBV12-3/TRBV12-4	TRBJ1-5	CASSLGQGRQPQHF
TRBV12-3/TRBV12-4	TRBJ2-1	CASSPTWASNEQFF
TRBV9	TRBJ2-3	CASSARLAGSTDTQYF
TRBV29-1	TRBJ2-2	CSVVGKGANGDTGELFF
TRBV29-1	TRBJ1-2	CSVEVAGAIYYGYTF
TRBV5-1	TRBJ1-2	CASSLGQPKYGYTF
TRBV12-3/TRBV12-4	TRBJ1-5	CASSLKRGNQPQHF
TRBV20-1	TRBJ2-3	CSARALLGLVRGDTQYF
TRBV6-2/TRBV6-3	TRBJ2-5	CASSRRAGGLRETQYF
TRBV3-1	TRBJ2-5	CASSQDRKGTRGFQETQYF
TRBV5-1	TRBJ2-7	CASSFSGRTGDEQYF
TRBV18	TRBJ2-5	CASSPQGTPAETQYF
TRBV12-3/TRBV12-4	TRBJ2-5	CASSSGRNGKTQYF
TRBV6-1	TRBJ1-5	CASGPNSNQPQHF
TRBV9	TRBJ1-2	CASSHPGGTEYGYTF
TRBV12-3/TRBV12-4	TRBJ1-6	CASSPDYRSPLHF
TRBV4-2	TRBJ2-1	CASSQGGFGGGAHEQFF
TRBV19	TRBJ1-2	CASKETGSVLDYGYTF
TRBV20-1	TRBJ1-1	CSARDLGGRTEAFF
TRBV10-3	TRBJ1-2	CAISESSREGPYGYTF
TRBV27	TRBJ2-3	CASSLTWPTDTQYF
TRBV5-3	TRBJ2-7	CARSLGTVSYEQYF